There are many counts of the clone carrying this T cell receptor beta chain. Its matching antigen is unknown. Germline CDR1 MNHNS, CDR2 SASEGT. V lost 3 bases and J lost 0, with 9 bases in between. There are 14 residues in the CDR3. This record comes from a study of CD8 T cells in ankylosing spondylitis. Regarding the study as a whole: Within ankylosing spondylitis blood, a TCR beta motif made up of eight or nine highly homologous variants appeared to be characteristic. Reactive arthritis synovial fluid and blood previously showed some of these motif variants. The authors reported significant enrichment of disease-linked clones in matched ankylosing spondylitis synovial fluid.

MiXCR, run by TCRdb on the 5' RACE reads, gives a single entry per CDR3 protein. The sample shows 200,000 or so distinct CDR3 sequences, 10% to 15% of them seen only once. This chain links TRBV6-1 with TRBJ2-7; D may be TRBD1 (5 bases). The material sequenced was blood, either unsorted or a sorted T cell fraction (not recorded which). This TCR derives from a female donor with ankylosing spondylitis or in good health (not recorded which). The CDR3 reads CASSDLGPSYEQYF. The CDR3, as DNA: TGTGCCAGCAGTGATCTGGGGCCCTCCTACGAGCAGTACTTC.